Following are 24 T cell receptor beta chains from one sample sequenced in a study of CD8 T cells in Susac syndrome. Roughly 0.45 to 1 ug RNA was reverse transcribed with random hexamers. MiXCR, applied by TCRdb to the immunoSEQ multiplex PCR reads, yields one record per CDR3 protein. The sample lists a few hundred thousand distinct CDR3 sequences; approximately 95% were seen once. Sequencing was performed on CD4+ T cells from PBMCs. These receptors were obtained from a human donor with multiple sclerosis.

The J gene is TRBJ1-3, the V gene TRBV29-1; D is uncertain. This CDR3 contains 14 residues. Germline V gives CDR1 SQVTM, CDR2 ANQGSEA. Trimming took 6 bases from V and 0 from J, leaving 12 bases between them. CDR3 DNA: TGCAGCGTAGATCCCTCGAGCTCTGGAAACACCATATATTTT. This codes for CSVDPSSSGNTIYF.

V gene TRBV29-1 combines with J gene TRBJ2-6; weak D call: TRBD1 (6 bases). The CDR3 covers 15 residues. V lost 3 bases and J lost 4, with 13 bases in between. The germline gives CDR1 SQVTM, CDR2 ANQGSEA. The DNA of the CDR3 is TGCAGCGTTGACATCACAGGGACGGGGGCCAACGTCCTGACTTTC. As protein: CSVDITGTGANVLTF.

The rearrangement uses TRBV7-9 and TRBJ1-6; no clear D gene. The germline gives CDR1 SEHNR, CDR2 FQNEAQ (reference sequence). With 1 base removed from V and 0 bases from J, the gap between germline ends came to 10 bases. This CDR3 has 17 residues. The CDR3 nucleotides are TGTGCCAGCAGCTTAGGGGAAGGAAACTCCTATAATTCACCCCTCCACTTT. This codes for CASSLGEGNSYNSPLHF.

The CDR3 sequence is CAWSVGRVDGYTF. The CDR3 region has the DNA TGTGCCTGGAGTGTCGGCAGGGTAGATGGCTACACCTTC. The chain is built from TRBV30 and TRBJ1-2; possibly TRBD1 for D (5 bases). CDR1 GTSNPN and CDR2 SVGIG come from the germline V gene (reference sequence). The germline V and J ends were trimmed by 0 bases and 6 bases, with 11 bases remaining between them. The CDR3 loop spans 13 amino acids.

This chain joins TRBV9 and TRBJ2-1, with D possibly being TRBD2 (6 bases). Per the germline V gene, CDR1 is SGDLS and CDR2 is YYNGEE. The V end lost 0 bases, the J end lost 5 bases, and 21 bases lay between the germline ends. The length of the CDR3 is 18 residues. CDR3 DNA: TGTGCCAGCAGCGTAGTCCCTAGGGCTAGCGCGTGGGACAATGAGCAGTTCTTC. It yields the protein CASSVVPRASAWDNEQFF.

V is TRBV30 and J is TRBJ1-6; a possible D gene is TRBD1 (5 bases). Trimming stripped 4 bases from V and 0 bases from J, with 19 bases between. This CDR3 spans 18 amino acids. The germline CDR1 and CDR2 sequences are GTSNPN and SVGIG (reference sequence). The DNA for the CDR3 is TGTGCCTGGACCAGAGGACTGTGGGGGAGCTCCTATAATTCACCCCTCCACTTT. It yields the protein CAWTRGLWGSSYNSPLHF. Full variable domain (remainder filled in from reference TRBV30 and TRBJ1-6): SQTIHQWPATLVQPVGSPLSLECTVEGTSNPNLYWYRQAAGRGLQLLFYSVGIGQISSEVPQNLSASRPQDRQFILSSKKLLLSDSGFYLCAWTRGLWGSSYNSPLHFGNGTRLTVT.

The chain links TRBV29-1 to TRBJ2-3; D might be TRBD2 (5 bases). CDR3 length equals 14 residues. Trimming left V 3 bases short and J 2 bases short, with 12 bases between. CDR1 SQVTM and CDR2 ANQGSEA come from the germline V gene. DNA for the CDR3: TGCAGCGTTGATCCGGCGGGTATCACAGATACGCAGTATTTT. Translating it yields CSVDPAGITDTQYF.

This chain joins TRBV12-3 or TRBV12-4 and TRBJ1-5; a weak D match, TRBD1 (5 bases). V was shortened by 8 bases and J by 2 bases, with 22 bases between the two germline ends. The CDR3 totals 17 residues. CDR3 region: CASFVWGRHPGNQPQHF. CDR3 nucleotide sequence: TGTGCCAGCTTTGTATGGGGCCGTCATCCAGGCAATCAGCCCCAGCATTTT.

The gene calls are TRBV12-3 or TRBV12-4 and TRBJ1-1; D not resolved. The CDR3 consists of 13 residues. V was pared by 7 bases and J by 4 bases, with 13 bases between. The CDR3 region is CASTPGRATEAFF. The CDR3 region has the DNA TGTGCCAGCACCCCCGGGAGGGCCACTGAAGCTTTCTTT.

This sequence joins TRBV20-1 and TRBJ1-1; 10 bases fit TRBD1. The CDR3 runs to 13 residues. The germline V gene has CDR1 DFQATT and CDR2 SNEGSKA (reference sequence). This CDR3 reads CSYGTGAGTEAFF. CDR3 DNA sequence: TGCAGCTACGGGACAGGGGCGGGGACTGAAGCTTTCTTT.

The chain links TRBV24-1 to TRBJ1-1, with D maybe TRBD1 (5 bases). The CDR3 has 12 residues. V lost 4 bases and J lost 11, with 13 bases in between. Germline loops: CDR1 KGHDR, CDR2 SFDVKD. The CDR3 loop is CATSDGTGGAFF. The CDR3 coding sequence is TGTGCCACCAGTGACGGGACCGGAGGGGCTTTCTTT.

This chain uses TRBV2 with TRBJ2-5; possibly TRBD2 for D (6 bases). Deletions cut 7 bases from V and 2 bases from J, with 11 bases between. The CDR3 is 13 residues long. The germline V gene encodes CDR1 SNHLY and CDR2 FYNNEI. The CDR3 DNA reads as TGTGCCAGCACTAGGGACTTGCAAGAGACCCAGTACTTC. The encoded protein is CASTRDLQETQYF.

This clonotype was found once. The CDR3 spells CASSDGQGWAGELFF. CDR3 DNA: TGTGCCAGCAGTGACGGACAGGGATGGGCCGGGGAGCTGTTTTTT. The genes are TRBV2 and TRBJ2-2; 8 nucleotides align to TRBD1. The junction had 6 bases not matched to a gene; V was cut back by 3 bases and J by 6 bases. CDR3 length equals 15 residues. Germline V lookup: CDR1 SNHLY, CDR2 FYNNEI.

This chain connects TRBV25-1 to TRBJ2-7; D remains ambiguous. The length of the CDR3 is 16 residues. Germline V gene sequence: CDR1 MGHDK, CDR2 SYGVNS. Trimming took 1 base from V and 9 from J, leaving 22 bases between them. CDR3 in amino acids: CASSELGSTLRRGQYF. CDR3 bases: TGTGCCAGCAGTGAATTGGGCAGTACCCTTAGAAGAGGGCAGTACTTC.

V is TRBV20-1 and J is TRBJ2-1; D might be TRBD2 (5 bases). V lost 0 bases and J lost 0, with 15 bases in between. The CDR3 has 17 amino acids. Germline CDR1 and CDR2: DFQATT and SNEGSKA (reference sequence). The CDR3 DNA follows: TGCAGTGCTAGAGATCGGATTCGGGCGGGCTCCTACAATGAGCAGTTCTTC. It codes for CSARDRIRAGSYNEQFF.

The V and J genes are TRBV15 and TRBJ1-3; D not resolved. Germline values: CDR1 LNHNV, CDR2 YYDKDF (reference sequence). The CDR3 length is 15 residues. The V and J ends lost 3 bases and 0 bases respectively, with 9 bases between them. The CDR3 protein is CATSRDWGSGNTIYF. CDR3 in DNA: TGTGCCACCAGCAGGGACTGGGGCTCTGGAAACACCATATATTTT.

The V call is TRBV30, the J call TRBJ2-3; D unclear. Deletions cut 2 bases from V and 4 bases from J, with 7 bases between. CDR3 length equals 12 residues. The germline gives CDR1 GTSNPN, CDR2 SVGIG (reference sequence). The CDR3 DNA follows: TGTGCCTGGAGTCAGGCGGCAGATACGCAGTATTTT. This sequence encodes CAWSQAADTQYF.

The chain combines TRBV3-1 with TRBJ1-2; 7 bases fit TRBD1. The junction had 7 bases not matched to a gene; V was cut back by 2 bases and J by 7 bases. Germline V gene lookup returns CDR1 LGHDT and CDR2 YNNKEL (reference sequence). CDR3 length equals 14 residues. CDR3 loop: CASSQYQGEVGYTF. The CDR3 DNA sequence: TGTGCCAGCAGCCAATATCAGGGGGAAGTTGGCTACACCTTC.

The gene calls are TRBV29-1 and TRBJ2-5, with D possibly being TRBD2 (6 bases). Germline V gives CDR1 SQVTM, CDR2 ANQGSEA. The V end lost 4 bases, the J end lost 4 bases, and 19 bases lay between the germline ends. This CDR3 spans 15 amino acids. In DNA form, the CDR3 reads TGCAGCGTTGTAGGAAGGTTGACTAGGGCAGAGACCCAGTACTTC. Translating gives CSVVGRLTRAETQYF.

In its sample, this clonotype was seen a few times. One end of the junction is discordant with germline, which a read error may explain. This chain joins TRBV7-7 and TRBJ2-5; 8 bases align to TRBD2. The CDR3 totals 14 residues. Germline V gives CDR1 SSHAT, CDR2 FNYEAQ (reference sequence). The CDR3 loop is CASSPGGGRETQYF. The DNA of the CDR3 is TGTGCTAGCAGCCCAGGCGGGGGGAGGGAGACCCAGTACTTC.

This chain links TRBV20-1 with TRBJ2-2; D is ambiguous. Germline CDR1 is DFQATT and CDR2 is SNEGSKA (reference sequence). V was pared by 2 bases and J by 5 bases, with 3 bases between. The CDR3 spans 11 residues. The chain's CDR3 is CSARKTGELFF. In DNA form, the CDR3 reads TGCAGTGCTAGAAAGACCGGGGAGCTGTTTTTT.

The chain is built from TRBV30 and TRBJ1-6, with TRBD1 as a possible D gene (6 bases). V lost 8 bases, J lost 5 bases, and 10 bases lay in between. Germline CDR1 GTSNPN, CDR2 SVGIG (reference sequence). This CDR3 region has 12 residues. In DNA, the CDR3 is TGTGCCGCACAGGGAAATAATTCACCCCTCCACTTT. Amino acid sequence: CAAQGNNSPLHF.

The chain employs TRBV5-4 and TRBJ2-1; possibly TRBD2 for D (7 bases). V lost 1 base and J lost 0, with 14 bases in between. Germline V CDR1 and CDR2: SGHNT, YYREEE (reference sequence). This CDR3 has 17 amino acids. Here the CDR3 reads CASSLTGGLSSYNEQFF. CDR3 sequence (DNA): TGTGCCAGCAGCTTGACGGGGGGCCTTAGCTCCTACAATGAGCAGTTCTTC.

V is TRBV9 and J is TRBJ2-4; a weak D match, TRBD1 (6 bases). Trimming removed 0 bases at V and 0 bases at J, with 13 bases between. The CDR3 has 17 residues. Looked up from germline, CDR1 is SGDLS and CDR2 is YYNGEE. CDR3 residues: CASSVALQGSAKNIQYF. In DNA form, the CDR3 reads TGTGCCAGCAGCGTAGCCCTTCAGGGGTCAGCCAAAAACATTCAGTACTTC.